The rows below give T cell receptor beta chains drawn from one sample of a study of read filtering for tumor transcriptome and immune sequencing. TCRdb analysed the reads with MiXCR anew, one entry per CDR3 protein. The sample has about 50,000 distinct CDR3 sequences; less than 20% are singletons. The specimen was a population of CD138-negative cells sorted from bone marrow. The receptors originated from a donor aged 40 or over with multiple myeloma. CDR3s include the opening cysteine and the closing phenylalanine or tryptophan. The D gene is left open where the match is weak. The size entry is marked missing in some rows and otherwise reads once, few, many or a size class.

clone_size j_call d_call v_call cdr3_nt cdr3_aa
many TRBJ2-1 - TRBV20-1 TGCAGTGCTCATAACAGCCTCCGGGGTTCCTACAATGAGCAGTTCTTC CSAHNSLRGSYNEQFF
many TRBJ2-5 TRBD1 TRBV14 TGTGCCAGCAGCCGAACGACAGGGCCAGAGACCCAGTACTTC CASSRTTGPETQYF
many TRBJ2-1 TRBD2 TRBV20-1 TGCAGTGCTAGAGATGTACTAGCGCTTTTCTACAATGAGCAGTTCTTC CSARDVLALFYNEQFF
- TRBJ2-1 - TRBV29-1 TGCAGCGTTGAAGGGGAGGCCCACATAGGGTCGAGCTCCTACAATGAGCAGTTCTTC CSVEGEAHIGSSSYNEQFF
many TRBJ2-7 - TRBV7-2 TGTGCCAGCAGCCCCGTTAGGGATTATGACGAGCAGTACTTC CASSPVRDYDEQYF
few TRBJ2-1 - TRBV28 TGTGCCAGCAGTTTGGGGTGGGAGTCCTACAATGAGCAGTTCTTC CASSLGWESYNEQFF
- TRBJ2-7 - TRBV12-3/TRBV12-4 TGTGCCAGCAGTCGGTCTATCGGGTCCTACGAGCAGTACTTC CASSRSIGSYEQYF
many TRBJ2-7 - TRBV4-3 TGCGCCAGCAGCCAAGATTCGGGGTTTGGTGGCGAGCAGTACTTC CASSQDSGFGGEQYF
- TRBJ1-2 - TRBV20-1 TGCAGTGTTTTAGAGGAGGCCTATGGCTTCACCTTC CSVLEEAYGFTF
many TRBJ2-1 TRBD1 TRBV12-3/TRBV12-4 TGTGCCAGCAGAGACCAGGGACAGGGTATCGATGAGCAGTTCTTC CASRDQGQGIDEQFF
- TRBJ2-3 - TRBV4-1 TGCGCCAGCAGCCGCATCGCCCGAGCAGCAGATACGCAGTATTTT CASSRIARAADTQYF
many TRBJ2-3 - TRBV2 TGTGCCAGCAGTGATTCCCTACTGGAGGGACAGTATTTT CASSDSLLEGQYF
few TRBJ1-5 - TRBV12-3/TRBV12-4 TGTGCCAGCAGTTTCGGCGATTATCAGCCCCAGCGTTTT CASSFGDYQPQRF
many TRBJ2-1 - TRBV12-3/TRBV12-4 TGTGCCAGCAGTTTTGGCTACAAGACCCTCAATGAGCAGTTCTTC CASSFGYKTLNEQFF
many TRBJ2-2 - TRBV5-1 TGCGCCAGCAGCTTAGGTCTCACCGGGGAGCTGTTTTTT CASSLGLTGELFF
many TRBJ2-7 - TRBV7-2 TGTGCCAGCAGCCCTAGCGCCACGCCCTACTACGAGCAGTACTTC CASSPSATPYYEQYF
many TRBJ1-2 - TRBV28 TGTGCCAGCGCCGGCCCCCGGTCTAACTATGGCTACACCTTC CASAGPRSNYGYTF
many TRBJ2-5 - TRBV5-5 TGTGCCAGCAGCACCCCCAGGGAGACCCAGTACTTC CASSTPRETQYF
many TRBJ2-1 - TRBV29-1 TGCAGCGTCTCCTACTACAATGAGCAGTTCTTC CSVSYYNEQFF
many TRBJ2-7 - TRBV12-3/TRBV12-4 TGTGCCAGCAGCGCTGACCCCTCAGGATACGAGCAGTACTTC CASSADPSGYEQYF
- TRBJ2-3 TRBD2 TRBV7-2 TGTGCCAGCACCGAGGGAGCGGGAGAGGAATATTTT CASTEGAGEEYF
few TRBJ1-1 - TRBV12-3/TRBV12-4 TGTGCCAGCAGCTATGCCTCAGGGGCTGAAGCTTTCTTT CASSYASGAEAFF
many TRBJ2-7 - TRBV2 TGTGCCAGCAGGGGTAGAACGTACGAGCAGTACTTC CASRGRTYEQYF
many TRBJ2-1 TRBD2 TRBV29-1 TGCAGCGCAGCAGTGGGAGGGCAGGCCTACAATGAGCAGTTCTTC CSAAVGGQAYNEQFF
few TRBJ2-1 TRBD2 TRBV29-1 TGCAGCGTTGGGGGGTCTAGCGGGAGAGATGAGCAGTTCTTC CSVGGSSGRDEQFF
many TRBJ2-7 - TRBV7-6 TGTGCCAGCAGCCTTGTAGATCACAGCTCCTACGAGCAGTACTTC CASSLVDHSSYEQYF
many TRBJ2-1 - TRBV19 TGTGCCAGTAAAACTTCCCTCTCCCACAATGAGCAGTTCTTC CASKTSLSHNEQFF
many TRBJ2-3 - TRBV19 TGTGCCAGTAGTGGCTTGAGGGAGAGGATTACAGATACGCAGTATTTT CASSGLRERITDTQYF